The entry below describes one T cell receptor (beta chain). These data come from a study of control samples from healthy donors and cancer patients. The assay was immunoSEQ multiplex PCR, and TCRdb's table has in-frame clones only and misses some. The table includes tens of thousands of clones, roughly 80% detected once. The material sequenced was PBMCs. This sequence was found in a man aged 65 to 79 with lung cancer.

The CDR3 sequence is CASRRRGEQFF. CDR3 bases: TGTGCCAGCAGGCGGCGGGGTGAGCAGTTCTTC. The chain links TRBV12-3 or TRBV12-4 to TRBJ2-1; maybe TRBD2 (6 bases). The CDR3 is made up of 11 amino acids. Trimming cost V 6 bases and J 9 bases, with 9 bases left between them.